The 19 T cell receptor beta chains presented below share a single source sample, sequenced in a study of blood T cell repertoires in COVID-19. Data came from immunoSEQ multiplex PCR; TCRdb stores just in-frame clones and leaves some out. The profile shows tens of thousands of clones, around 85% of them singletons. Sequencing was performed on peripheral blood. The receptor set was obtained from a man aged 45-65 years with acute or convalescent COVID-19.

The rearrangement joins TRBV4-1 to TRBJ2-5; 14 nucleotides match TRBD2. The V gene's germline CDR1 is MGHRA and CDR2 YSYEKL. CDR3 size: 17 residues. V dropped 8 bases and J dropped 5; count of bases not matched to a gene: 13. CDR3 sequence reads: CASRGGLAGGGRETQYF. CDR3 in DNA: TGCGCCAGCCGAGGAGGACTAGCGGGGGGAGGTCGGGAGACCCAGTACTTC.

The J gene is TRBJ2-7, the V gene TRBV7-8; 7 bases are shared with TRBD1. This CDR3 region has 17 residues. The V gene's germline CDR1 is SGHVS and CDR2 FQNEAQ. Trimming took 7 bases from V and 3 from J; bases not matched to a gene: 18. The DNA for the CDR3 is TGTGCCAGCACACACATATTAGGGGGCCTCGACCTCTACGAGCAGTACTTC. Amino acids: CASTHILGGLDLYEQYF.

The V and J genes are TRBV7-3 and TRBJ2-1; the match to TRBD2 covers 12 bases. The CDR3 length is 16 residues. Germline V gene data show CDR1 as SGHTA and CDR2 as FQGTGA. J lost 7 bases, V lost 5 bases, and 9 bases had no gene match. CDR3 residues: CASSPLTSGSLNEQFF. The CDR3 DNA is TGTGCCAGCAGCCCGCTGACTAGCGGGAGTTTGAATGAGCAGTTCTTC.

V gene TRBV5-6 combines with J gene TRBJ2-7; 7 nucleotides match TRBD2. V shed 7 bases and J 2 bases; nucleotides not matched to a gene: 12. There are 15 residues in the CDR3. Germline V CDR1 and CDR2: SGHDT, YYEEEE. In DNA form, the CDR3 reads TGTGCCAGCTACACACCGGGACTACACACCTACGAGCAGTACTTC. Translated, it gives CASYTPGLHTYEQYF.

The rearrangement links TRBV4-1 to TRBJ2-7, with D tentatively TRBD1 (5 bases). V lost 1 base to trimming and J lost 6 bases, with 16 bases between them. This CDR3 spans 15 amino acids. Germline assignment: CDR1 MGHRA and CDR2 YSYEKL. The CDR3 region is CASSQGFRESAEQYF. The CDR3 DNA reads TGCGCCAGCAGCCAAGGGTTCAGGGAATCAGCCGAGCAGTACTTC.

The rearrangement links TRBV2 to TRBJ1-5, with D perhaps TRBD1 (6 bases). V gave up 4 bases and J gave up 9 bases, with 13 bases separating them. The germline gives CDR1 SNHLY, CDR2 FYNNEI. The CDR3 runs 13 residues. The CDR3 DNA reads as TGTGCCAGCAGTGGGGGGGGCGGAGGGCCCCAGCATTTT. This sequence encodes CASSGGGGGPQHF.

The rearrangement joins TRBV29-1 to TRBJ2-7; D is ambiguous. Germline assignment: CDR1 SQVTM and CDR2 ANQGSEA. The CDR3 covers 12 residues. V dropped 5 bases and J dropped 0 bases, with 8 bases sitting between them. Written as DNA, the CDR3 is TGCAGCGTTTTGGCAACCTCCTACGAGCAGTACTTC. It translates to CSVLATSYEQYF.

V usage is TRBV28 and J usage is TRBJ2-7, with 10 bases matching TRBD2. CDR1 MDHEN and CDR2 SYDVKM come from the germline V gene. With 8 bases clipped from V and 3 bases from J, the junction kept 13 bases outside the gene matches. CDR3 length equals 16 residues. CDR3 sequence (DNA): TGTGCCAGCGATACTAGCGGGATGGGTATAAGCTACGAGCAGTACTTC. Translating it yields CASDTSGMGISYEQYF.

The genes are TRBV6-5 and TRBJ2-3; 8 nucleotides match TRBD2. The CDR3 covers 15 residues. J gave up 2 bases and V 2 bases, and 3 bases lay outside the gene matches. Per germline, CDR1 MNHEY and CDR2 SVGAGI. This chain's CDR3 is CASSYKLAATDTQYF. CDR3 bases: TGTGCCAGCAGTTACAAACTAGCGGCCACAGATACGCAGTATTTT.

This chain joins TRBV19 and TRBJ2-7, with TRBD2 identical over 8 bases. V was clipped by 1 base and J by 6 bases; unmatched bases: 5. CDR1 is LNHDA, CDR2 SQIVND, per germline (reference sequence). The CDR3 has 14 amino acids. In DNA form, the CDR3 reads TGTGCCAGTAGTATAGCAGGGACTAGTCGCGAGCAGTACTTC. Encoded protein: CASSIAGTSREQYF.

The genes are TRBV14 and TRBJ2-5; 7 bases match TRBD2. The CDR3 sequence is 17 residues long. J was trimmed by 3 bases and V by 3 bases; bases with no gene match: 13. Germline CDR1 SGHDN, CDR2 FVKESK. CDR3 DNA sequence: TGTGCCAGCAGCCACAAGCTAGCGGCGCTCACCAAAGAGACCCAGTACTTC. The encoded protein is CASSHKLAALTKETQYF.

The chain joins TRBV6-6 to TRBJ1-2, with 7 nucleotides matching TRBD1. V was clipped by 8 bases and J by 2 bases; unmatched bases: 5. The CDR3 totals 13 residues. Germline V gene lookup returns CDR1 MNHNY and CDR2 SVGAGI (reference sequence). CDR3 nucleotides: TGTGCCAGCTCTGAGGGGGCCAACTATGGCTACACCTTC. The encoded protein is CASSEGANYGYTF.

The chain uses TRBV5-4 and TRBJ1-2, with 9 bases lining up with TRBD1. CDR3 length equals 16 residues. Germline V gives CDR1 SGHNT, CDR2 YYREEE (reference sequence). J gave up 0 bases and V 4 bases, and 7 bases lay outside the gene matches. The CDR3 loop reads CASSRGRDRANYGYTF. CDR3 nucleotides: TGTGCCAGCAGCAGAGGCCGGGACAGGGCTAACTATGGCTACACCTTC.

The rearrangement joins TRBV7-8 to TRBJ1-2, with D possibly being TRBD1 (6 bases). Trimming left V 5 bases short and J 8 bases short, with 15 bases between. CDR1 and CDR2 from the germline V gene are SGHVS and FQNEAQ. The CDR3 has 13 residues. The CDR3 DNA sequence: TGTGCCAGCAGCCACCGGGACATGAGGGGCTACACCTTC. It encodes CASSHRDMRGYTF.

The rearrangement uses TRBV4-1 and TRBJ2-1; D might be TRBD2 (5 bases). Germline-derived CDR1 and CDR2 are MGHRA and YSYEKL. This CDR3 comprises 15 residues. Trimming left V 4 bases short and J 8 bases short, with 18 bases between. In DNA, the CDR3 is TGCGCCAGCAGCCCTACCTGGACTGACTCGGATGAGCAGTTCTTC. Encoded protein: CASSPTWTDSDEQFF.

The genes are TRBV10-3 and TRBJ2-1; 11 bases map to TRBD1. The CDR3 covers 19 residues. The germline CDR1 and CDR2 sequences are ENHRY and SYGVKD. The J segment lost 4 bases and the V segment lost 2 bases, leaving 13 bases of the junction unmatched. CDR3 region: CAISEIGETGTGGYNEQFF. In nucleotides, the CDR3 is TGTGCCATCAGTGAGATAGGAGAGACAGGGACAGGGGGGTACAATGAGCAGTTCTTC.

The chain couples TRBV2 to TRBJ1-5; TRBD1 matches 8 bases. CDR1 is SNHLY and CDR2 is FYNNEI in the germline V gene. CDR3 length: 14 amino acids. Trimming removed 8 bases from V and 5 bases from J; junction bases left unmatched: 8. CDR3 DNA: TGTGCCAGCCATTCCACAGGGGGAGATCAGCCCCAGCATTTT. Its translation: CASHSTGGDQPQHF.

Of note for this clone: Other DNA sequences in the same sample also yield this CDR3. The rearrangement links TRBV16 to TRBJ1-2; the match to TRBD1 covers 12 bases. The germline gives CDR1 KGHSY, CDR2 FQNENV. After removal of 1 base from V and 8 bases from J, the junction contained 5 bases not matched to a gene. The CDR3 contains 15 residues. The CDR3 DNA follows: TGTGCCAGCAGCCAATTACGGGACAGGGGGCGGGGCTACACCTTC. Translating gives CASSQLRDRGRGYTF.

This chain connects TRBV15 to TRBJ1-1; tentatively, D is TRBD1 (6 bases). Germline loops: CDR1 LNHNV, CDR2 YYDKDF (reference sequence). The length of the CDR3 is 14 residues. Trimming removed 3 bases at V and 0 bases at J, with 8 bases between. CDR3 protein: CATSRDSLNTEAFF. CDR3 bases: TGTGCCACCAGCAGGGACAGCTTGAACACTGAAGCTTTCTTT.